This T cell receptor beta chain was documented in a study of blood T cell repertoires in COVID-19. Overall study: T cells, B-cell-depleted T cells, or PBMCs supplied cDNA or gDNA.

Assay: immunoSEQ multiplex PCR; the TCRdb copy retains only in-frame clones and omits some. The table records roughly 81,000 clones, more than 70% of them present only once. CDR1 and CDR2 from the germline V gene are SGHVS and FQNEAQ. The length of the CDR3 is 14 residues. J was trimmed by 3 bases and V by 8 bases; bases with no gene match: 8. The chain has TRBV7-8 and TRBJ2-5; 8 nucleotides line up with TRBD2. This receptor was obtained from a man older than 75 with active or convalescent COVID-19. Sequencing input: peripheral blood. CDR3 residues: CASRPRLAKETQYF. For the CDR3, the DNA is TGTGCCAGCCGACCGAGACTAGCGAAAGAGACCCAGTACTTC.